The 21 T cell receptor beta chains below were found in one sample sequenced in a study of T cell responses to AZD1222 COVID-19 vaccine. Profiling relied on immunoSEQ multiplex PCR, and the TCRdb table lists in-frame clones only, not all of them. The sample has approximately 150,000 clones, 70% to 90% seen once. Sequencing was performed on peripheral blood, taken 28 days after the second dose of the MenACWY control vaccine. The receptor source for this set is an adult who received the MenACWY meningococcal vaccine as a control.

J is TRBJ1-2 and V is TRBV4-3; possible D gene TRBD1, 5 bases. With 2 bases removed from V and 7 bases from J, the gap between germline ends came to 20 bases. In germline, CDR1 is LGHNA, CDR2 YSLEER. The CDR3 is made up of 16 amino acids. The CDR3 DNA reads TGCGCCAGCAGCCAATCATTCTCGGGGGGGAGAGGTGGCTACACCTTC. It translates to CASSQSFSGGRGGYTF.

The rearrangement links TRBV7-9 to TRBJ1-2; possible D gene TRBD1, 6 bases. CDR1 SEHNR and CDR2 FQNEAQ come from the germline V gene (reference sequence). Trimming stripped 2 bases from V and 2 bases from J, with 12 bases between. This CDR3 region has 15 residues. The CDR3 is CASSLTFRGNYGYTF. As DNA, the CDR3 is TGTGCCAGCAGCTTAACTTTTAGGGGGAACTATGGCTACACCTTC.

This clone was observed a handful of times. The rearrangement joins TRBV5-6 to TRBJ1-2; TRBD1 agrees at 9 bases. Looked up from germline, CDR1 is SGHDT and CDR2 is YYEEEE. CDR3 length: 16 amino acids. The trim removed 2 bases at V and 1 base at J, leaving 6 bases unmatched. CDR3 coding DNA: TGTGCCAGCAGCTTATTCCCGGGACAGGGTAACTATGGCTACACCTTC. Translating gives CASSLFPGQGNYGYTF.

The chain employs TRBV24-1 and TRBJ2-6; 8 nucleotides align to TRBD1. The CDR3 loop spans 17 amino acids. The germline CDR1 and CDR2 sequences are KGHDR and SFDVKD. V lost 6 bases, J lost 4 bases, and 10 bases stayed unmatched. CDR3 amino acids: CATSPGTGFTGANVLTF. For the CDR3, the DNA is TGTGCCACCAGTCCCGGGACAGGTTTCACGGGGGCCAACGTCCTGACTTTC.

Only one count was recorded for this clone. The chain has TRBV9 and TRBJ1-6; 8 nucleotides line up with TRBD1. The CDR3 runs 14 residues. Germline CDR1 SGDLS, CDR2 YYNGEE. V dropped 4 bases and J dropped 7; count of bases not matched to a gene: 4. CDR3 coding DNA: TGTGCCAGCAGCAGACAGGGGAACAATTCACCCCTCCACTTT. Its translation is CASSRQGNNSPLHF.

The CDR3 loop is CASSAWGGSYEQYF. The CDR3 region has the DNA TGTGCCAGCAGCGCCTGGGGCGGGAGCTACGAGCAGTACTTC. V and J are TRBV7-3 and TRBJ2-7; 7 nucleotides agree with TRBD2. This CDR3 spans 14 amino acids. Germline V lookup: CDR1 SGHTA, CDR2 FQGTGA. Trimming took 5 bases from V and 3 from J; bases not matched to a gene: 7.

The V call is TRBV6-5, the J call TRBJ1-1; 10 bases are shared with TRBD1. Germline V gene lookup returns CDR1 MNHEY and CDR2 SVGAGI. The CDR3 runs 15 residues. V shed 6 bases, J shed 1 base, and the junction held 5 bases outside the gene matches. The CDR3 DNA is TGTGCCAGCAGCGACAGGGGGCGGGGGAACACTGAAGCTTTCTTT. It yields the protein CASSDRGRGNTEAFF.

This clone showed up just once. This chain uses TRBV7-9 with TRBJ2-7; 9 bases agree with TRBD1. This CDR3 has 17 residues. Germline V lookup: CDR1 SEHNR, CDR2 FQNEAQ (reference sequence). V lost 6 bases to trimming and J lost 2 bases; unmatched junction nucleotides: 14. CDR3 DNA: TGTGCCAGCAGTCGACAAATAGGGACAGGGTCTCCCTACGAGCAGTACTTC. It yields the protein CASSRQIGTGSPYEQYF.

This chain connects TRBV18 to TRBJ1-1; 11 nucleotides match TRBD1. CDR3 length: 12 residues. Per germline, CDR1 KGHSH and CDR2 LQKENI. Trimming cost V 6 bases and J 9 bases; bases outside gene matches: 3. The CDR3 loop reads CASSPDRGQAFF. The CDR3 bases are TGTGCCAGCTCTCCGGACAGGGGGCAAGCTTTCTTT.

CDR3 protein: CSARGGGEAFF. The CDR3 nucleotides read TGCAGTGCTAGAGGCGGGGGGGAAGCTTTCTTT. V gene TRBV20-1 combines with J gene TRBJ1-1, with a possible D match to TRBD1 (5 bases). V gave up 1 base and J gave up 8 bases, with 8 bases separating them. Germline V gene data show CDR1 as DFQATT and CDR2 as SNEGSKA (reference sequence). The CDR3 sequence is 11 residues long.

The V call is TRBV20-1, the J call TRBJ2-7; D might be TRBD2 (5 bases). Trimming removed 3 bases from V and 5 bases from J, with 5 bases in between. The CDR3 extends over 10 amino acids. CDR1 and CDR2 (germline): DFQATT, SNEGSKA (reference sequence). This CDR3 is CSASGDEQYF. The DNA of the CDR3 is TGCAGTGCTAGCGGGGACGAGCAGTACTTC.

J is TRBJ1-6 and V is TRBV5-1; D call uncertain. V gave up 4 bases and J gave up 7 bases, with 9 bases separating them. Germline V gives CDR1 SGHRS, CDR2 YFSETQ. The CDR3 extends over 13 amino acids. CDR3 in amino acids: CASSPTGNSPLHF. The CDR3 DNA is TGCGCCAGCAGCCCGACGGGGAATTCACCCCTCCACTTT.

The CDR3 sequence is CASSLARLWVDNEQFF. The DNA for the CDR3 is TGTGCCAGCAGCTTAGCTCGACTCTGGGTGGACAATGAGCAGTTCTTC. V usage is TRBV7-8 and J usage is TRBJ2-1; D not certain. This CDR3 comprises 16 residues. Germline V lookup: CDR1 SGHVS, CDR2 FQNEAQ. Trimming took 0 bases from V and 5 from J, leaving 14 bases between them. Full variable domain (remainder filled in from reference TRBV7-8 and TRBJ2-1): GAGVSQSPRYKVAKRGQDVALRCDPISGHVSLFWYQQALGQGPEFLTYFQNEAQLDKSGLPSDRFFAERPEGSVSTLKIQRTQQEDSAVYLCASSLARLWVDNEQFFGPGTRLTVL.

This sequence joins TRBV5-6 and TRBJ2-7, with TRBD2 as a possible D gene (5 bases). Trimming took 7 bases from V and 0 from J, leaving 11 bases between them. CDR3 length: 13 residues. Germline loops: CDR1 SGHDT, CDR2 YYEEEE. Written as DNA, the CDR3 is TGTGCCAGCTACTCTCGGGGCTCCTACGAGCAGTACTTC. Encoded protein: CASYSRGSYEQYF.

The chain is built from TRBV5-5 and TRBJ2-2, with D hard to call. With 1 base removed from V and 7 bases from J, the gap between germline ends came to 14 bases. This CDR3 region has 15 residues. Germline V gene lookup returns CDR1 SGHKS and CDR2 YYEKEE (reference sequence). This CDR3 reads CASSLSWTRGGELFF. The DNA of the CDR3 is TGTGCCAGCAGCTTGAGTTGGACGCGCGGCGGGGAGCTGTTTTTT.

This sequence joins TRBV6-5 and TRBJ1-2; D is uncertain. Germline CDR1 MNHEY, CDR2 SVGAGI. V shed 6 bases and J shed 1 base, with 9 bases lying between them. CDR3 length equals 13 residues. Here the CDR3 reads CASRLQINYGYTF. The DNA for the CDR3 is TGTGCCAGCAGACTTCAGATTAACTATGGCTACACCTTC.

This clone was observed a single time. V is TRBV15 and J is TRBJ1-5; D is perhaps TRBD1 (5 bases). Trimming removed 0 bases at V and 5 bases at J, with 14 bases between. Germline V lookup: CDR1 LNHNV, CDR2 YYDKDF (reference sequence). The CDR3 covers 16 residues. The CDR3 loop reads CATSRDPRQGDQPQHF. Here the CDR3 DNA reads TGTGCCACCAGCAGAGATCCCCGCCAGGGCGATCAGCCCCAGCATTTT.

This rearrangement joins TRBV5-5 to TRBJ1-2, with no clear D. The V and J ends lost 0 bases and 7 bases respectively, with 10 bases between them. Germline loops: CDR1 SGHKS, CDR2 YYEKEE (reference sequence). The CDR3 extends over 13 amino acids. The CDR3 is CASSLAGLIGYTF. CDR3 DNA sequence: TGTGCCAGCAGCTTGGCCGGGCTGATTGGCTACACCTTC.

This chain links TRBV28 with TRBJ2-7, with no clear D. The CDR3 contains 12 residues. V was cut by 5 bases and J by 2 bases, with 7 bases left in between. Germline CDR1 MDHEN, CDR2 SYDVKM. The CDR3 DNA sequence: TGTGCCAGCAGTACACCACCCTACGAGCAGTACTTC. Translation gives CASSTPPYEQYF.

This chain joins TRBV5-1 and TRBJ2-3; TRBD2 agrees at 15 bases. The CDR3 is 18 residues long. Germline lookup yields CDR1 SGHRS and CDR2 YFSETQ. V dropped 2 bases and J dropped 0; count of bases not matched to a gene: 4. CDR3 sequence: CASSFGLAGGQSTDTQYF. The DNA for the CDR3 is TGCGCCAGCAGCTTCGGACTAGCGGGGGGGCAAAGCACAGATACGCAGTATTTT.

This clone was detected only once. The V gene is TRBV7-9, the J gene TRBJ2-1; the D call may be TRBD1 or TRBD2 (5 bases each). From germline, CDR1 is SEHNR and CDR2 FQNEAQ (reference sequence). V lost 11 bases, J lost 4 bases, and 21 bases lay in between. The CDR3 totals 15 residues. The CDR3 loop reads CAVPRDGIPYNEQFF. As DNA, the CDR3 is TGTGCCGTACCAAGGGACGGCATACCGTACAATGAGCAGTTCTTC.